This is a list of T cell receptor beta chains from one sample in a study of tumor-infiltrating lymphocytes in primary liver carcinoma. A single record per CDR3 protein comes from TCRdb applying MiXCR to the multiplex PCR reads. The table lists about 120,000 distinct CDR3 sequences, around 70% of them singletons. Specimen: tumor-adjacent normal liver tissue. All receptors come from a woman in her sixties with primary liver carcinoma and hepatitis B virus infection. CDR3s include the opening cysteine and the closing phenylalanine or tryptophan. A D gene is named only where the DNA matches it firmly. A clone size is listed for some rows: how often the clone was seen (once, few, many), or a class if it is expanded.

D gene,V gene,clone size,J gene,CDR3 protein,CDR3 DNA
TRBD1,TRBV7-9,few,TRBJ1-1,CASSPDRGREGTEAFF,TGTGCCAGCAGCCCCGACAGGGGGCGCGAGGGCACTGAAGCTTTCTTT
TRBD2,TRBV30,many,TRBJ2-1,CAFRDRLAFGNEQFF,TGTGCCTTCAGAGACCGACTAGCATTCGGCAATGAGCAGTTCTTC
.,TRBV11-3,.,TRBJ2-7,CASSLRHSYEQYF,TGTGCCAGTAGCTTGAGACACTCCTACGAGCAGTACTTC
TRBD2,TRBV9,.,TRBJ2-7,CASSVDLSGISEQYF,TGTGCCAGCAGCGTAGATCTTAGCGGGATCTCCGAGCAGTACTTC
TRBD2,TRBV7-3,.,TRBJ2-5,CASRPGLAVEQETQYF,TGTGCCAGCCGCCCCGGACTAGCGGTCGAACAAGAGACCCAGTACTTC
TRBD1,TRBV7-9,.,TRBJ2-7,CASSRQGVMDDQYF,TGTGCCAGTAGCCGACAGGGGGTAATGGACGACCAGTACTTC
.,TRBV6-5,many,TRBJ2-1,CASSYSGPSSYNEQFF,TGTGCCAGCAGTTACTCGGGCCCCAGCTCCTACAATGAGCAGTTCTTC
TRBD1,TRBV10-3,many,TRBJ2-7,CAINPGGTGNYEQYF,TGTGCCATTAACCCTGGGGGGACAGGGAACTACGAGCAGTACTTC
TRBD1,TRBV18,few,TRBJ2-3,CASSPPETGGTDTQYF,TGTGCCAGCTCACCACCGGAAACAGGGGGCACAGATACGCAGTATTTT
TRBD1,TRBV5-4,many,TRBJ2-7,CASSSGTGGYEQYF,TGTGCCAGCAGTTCCGGGACAGGGGGGTACGAGCAGTACTTC
TRBD2,TRBV14,many,TRBJ2-1,CASSQDSGSGRIEQFF,TGTGCCAGCAGCCAAGATAGTGGTAGCGGGAGGATTGAGCAGTTCTTC
.,TRBV6-1,.,TRBJ2-7,CASDDRLLWQYF,TGTGCCAGCGACGACAGATTATTATGGCAGTATTTC
.,TRBV4-1,.,TRBJ1-3,CASSPVDSASGNTIYF,TGCGCCAGCAGTCCCGTGGACAGCGCCTCTGGAAACACCATATATTTT
TRBD2,TRBV12-3/TRBV12-4,.,TRBJ2-3,CANRKRLAEVTDTQYF,TGTGCCAACAGGAAGAGACTAGCGGAGGTCACAGATACGCAGTATTTT
TRBD1,TRBV4-1,many,TRBJ1-2,CASSQVGQGASDGYTF,TGCGCCAGCAGCCAAGTCGGACAGGGGGCGTCTGACGGCTACACCTTC
.,TRBV6-2/TRBV6-3,.,TRBJ2-2,CASSVARNTGELFF,TGTGCCAGCAGCGTAGCGCGGAACACCGGGGAGCTGTTTTTT
TRBD2,TRBV5-6,.,TRBJ2-1,CASKHRLAGGLSYNEQFF,TGTGCCAGCAAACACAGGCTAGCGGGAGGGCTCTCCTACAACGAGCAGTTCTTC
TRBD2,TRBV5-1,.,TRBJ2-5,CASSRRGERETQNF,TGCGCCAGCAGCCGGCGGGGGGAAAGAGAGACCCAGAACTTC
.,TRBV20-1,.,TRBJ2-1,CSGALTYNEQFF,TGCAGTGGAGCACTAACCTACAATGAGCAGTTCTTC
.,TRBV12-3/TRBV12-4,.,TRBJ2-1,CASTALSNEQSF,TGTGCCAGCACCGCCCTAAGTAATGAGCAGTCCTTC
.,TRBV6-1,.,TRBJ1-5,CASSGIGRGNQPQHF,TGTGCCAGCAGTGGGATAGGCCGAGGCAATCAGCCCCAGCATTTT
.,TRBV7-3,.,TRBJ2-7,CVSTLVEARYEQYF,TGTGTCAGCACCCTTGTGGAGGCTAGGTACGAGCAGTACTTC
.,TRBV6-5,many,TRBJ2-1,CASRVWGGRRGRDEQFF,TGTGCCAGCAGAGTCTGGGGGGGCAGAAGAGGTAGGGATGAGCAGTTCTTC
.,TRBV5-5,.,TRBJ2-5,CTSSLRPNGMETQYF,TGTACCAGCAGCTTGAGGCCTAACGGGATGGAGACCCAGTACTTC
TRBD2,TRBV5-1,many,TRBJ2-5,CASSLMGLAGGGETQYF,TGCGCCAGCAGCTTGATGGGACTAGCGGGAGGAGGAGAGACCCAGTACTTC
.,TRBV11-1,once,TRBJ2-3,CASSVGLLGIDTQYF,TGTGCCAGCAGCGTGGGACTCCTCGGCATAGATACGCAGTATTTT
.,TRBV11-3,.,TRBJ2-7,CASSLEYRPEQYF,TGTGCCAGCAGCTTAGAGTACAGGCCTGAGCAGTACTTC
.,TRBV28,.,TRBJ2-2,CTTPNRANTGELFF,TGTACCACACCAAACCGGGCTAACACCGGGGAGCTGTTTTTT
.,TRBV28,.,TRBJ1-1,CASMLGAGTEAFF,TGTGCCAGCATGTTGGGGGCCGGCACTGAAGCTTTCTTT
TRBD2,TRBV28,few,TRBJ2-7,CASKFGTSIYEQYF,TGTGCCAGCAAATTCGGGACTAGCATCTACGAGCAGTACTTC
.,TRBV28,.,TRBJ2-7,CASALKTSLTFNEQYF,TGTGCCAGCGCCCTCAAGACGTCCCTAACTTTCAACGAACAGTACTTC
TRBD1,TRBV12-3/TRBV12-4,many,TRBJ1-1,CASSPDRSNTEAFF,TGTGCCAGCAGTCCGGACAGGTCGAACACTGAAGCTTTCTTT
.,TRBV12-5,.,TRBJ2-5,CASDLVEGTQYF,TGTGCTAGTGATTTGGTAGAAGGGACCCAGTACTTC
.,TRBV5-1,.,TRBJ1-1,CASSLTPGSWRTEAFF,TGCGCCAGCAGCTTGACCCCCGGTTCATGGCGGACTGAAGCTTTCTTT
TRBD1,TRBV10-3,.,TRBJ2-3,CTISERQGRDTDTQYF,TGTACCATCAGCGAAAGACAGGGAAGGGACACAGATACGCAGTATTTT
.,TRBV7-9,many,TRBJ1-2,CASSFYREVSRVPYGYTF,TGTGCCAGCAGCTTTTACAGGGAGGTATCGAGAGTACCGTATGGCTACACCTTC
.,TRBV11-2,medium-sized,TRBJ2-5,CASSLGLGSQETQYF,TGTGCCAGCAGCTTGGGGCTGGGATCGCAAGAGACCCAGTACTTC
.,TRBV25-1,many,TRBJ1-1,CASRGVEAFF,TGTGCCAGCCGGGGAGTTGAAGCTTTCTTT
.,TRBV7-9,.,TRBJ2-5,CASSFLSSKETQYF,TGTGCCAGCAGCTTTCTCTCGTCAAAAGAGACCCAGTACTTC
.,TRBV12-3/TRBV12-4,many,TRBJ1-6,CASSYEPIGLNSPLHF,TGTGCCAGCAGTTATGAACCCATTGGCCTTAATTCACCCCTCCACTTT
TRBD2,TRBV4-2,once,TRBJ2-3,CASGQDTGGSADTQYF,TGTGCCAGCGGCCAAGACACTGGCGGGAGCGCAGATACGCAGTATTTT
TRBD1,TRBV6-6,.,TRBJ1-5,CASTPDRASFQPQHF,TGTGCCAGCACTCCGGACAGGGCCAGTTTTCAGCCCCAGCATTTT